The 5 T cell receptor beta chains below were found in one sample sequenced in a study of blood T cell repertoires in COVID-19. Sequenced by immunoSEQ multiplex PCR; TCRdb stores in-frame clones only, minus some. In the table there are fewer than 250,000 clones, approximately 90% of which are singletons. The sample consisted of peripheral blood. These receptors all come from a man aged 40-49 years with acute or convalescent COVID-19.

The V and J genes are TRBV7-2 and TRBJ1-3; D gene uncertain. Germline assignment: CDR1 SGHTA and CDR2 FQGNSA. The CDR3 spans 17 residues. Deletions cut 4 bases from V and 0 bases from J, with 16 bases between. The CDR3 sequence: CASSWVGSALSGNTIYF. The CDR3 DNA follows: TGTGCCAGCAGCTGGGTAGGGAGTGCTCTCTCTGGAAACACCATATATTTT. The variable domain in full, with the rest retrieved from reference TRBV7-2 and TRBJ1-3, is GAGVSQSPSNKVTEKGKDVELRCDPISGHTALYWYRQSLGQGLEFLIYFQGNSAPDKSGLPSDRFSAERTGGSVSTLTIQRTQQEDSAVYLCASSWVGSALSGNTIYFGEGSWLTVV.

The CDR3 sequence: CASSFSGAYNEQFF. CDR3 in DNA: TGTGCCAGCAGCTTTAGCGGGGCCTACAATGAGCAGTTCTTC. The chain recombines TRBV7-2 with TRBJ2-1, with 8 bases that match TRBD2. V dropped 3 bases and J dropped 2; count of bases not matched to a gene: 0. The CDR3 loop spans 14 amino acids. Germline V lookup: CDR1 SGHTA, CDR2 FQGNSA.

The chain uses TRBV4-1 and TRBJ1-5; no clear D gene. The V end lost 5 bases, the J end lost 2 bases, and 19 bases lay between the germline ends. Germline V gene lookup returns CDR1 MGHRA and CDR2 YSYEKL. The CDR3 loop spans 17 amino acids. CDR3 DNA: TGCGCCAGCAGCACTCAATTGTGGGTTAGCGGCAATCAGCCCCAGCATTTT. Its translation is CASSTQLWVSGNQPQHF.

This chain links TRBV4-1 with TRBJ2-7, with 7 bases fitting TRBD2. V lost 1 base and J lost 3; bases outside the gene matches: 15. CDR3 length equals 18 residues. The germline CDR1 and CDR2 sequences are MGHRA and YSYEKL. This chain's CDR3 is CASSQAPLGRQGGYEQYF. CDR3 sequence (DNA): TGCGCCAGCAGCCAAGCCCCCCTCGGGAGGCAGGGCGGCTACGAGCAGTACTTC.

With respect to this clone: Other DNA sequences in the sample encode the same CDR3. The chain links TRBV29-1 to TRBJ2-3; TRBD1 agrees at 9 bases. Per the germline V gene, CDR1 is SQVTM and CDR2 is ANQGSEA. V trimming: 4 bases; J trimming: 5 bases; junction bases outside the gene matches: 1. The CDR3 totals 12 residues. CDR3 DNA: TGCAGCGTTGGACAGGGGGTAGATACGCAGTATTTT. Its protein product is CSVGQGVDTQYF.